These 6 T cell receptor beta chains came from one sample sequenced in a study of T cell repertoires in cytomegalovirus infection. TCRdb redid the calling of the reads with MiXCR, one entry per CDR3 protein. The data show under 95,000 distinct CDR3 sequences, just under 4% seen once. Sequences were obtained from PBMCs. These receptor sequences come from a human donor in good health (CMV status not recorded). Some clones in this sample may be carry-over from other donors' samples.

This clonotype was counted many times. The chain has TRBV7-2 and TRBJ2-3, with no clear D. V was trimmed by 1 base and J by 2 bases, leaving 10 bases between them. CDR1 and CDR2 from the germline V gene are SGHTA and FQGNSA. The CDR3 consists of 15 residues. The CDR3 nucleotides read TGTGCCAGCAGCTTAGGATCGGTCTCCACAGATACGCAGTATTTT. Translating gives CASSLGSVSTDTQYF.

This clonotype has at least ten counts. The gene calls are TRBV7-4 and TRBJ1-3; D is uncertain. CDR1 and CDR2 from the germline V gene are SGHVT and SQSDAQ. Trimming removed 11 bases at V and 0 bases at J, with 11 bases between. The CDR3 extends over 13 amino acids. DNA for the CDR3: TGTGCCGGGAGACCCATCTCTGGAAACACCATATATTTT. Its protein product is CAGRPISGNTIYF.

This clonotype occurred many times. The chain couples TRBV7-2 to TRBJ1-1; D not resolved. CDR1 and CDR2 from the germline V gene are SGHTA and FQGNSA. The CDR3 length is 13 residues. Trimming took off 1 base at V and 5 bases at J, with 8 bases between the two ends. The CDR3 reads CASSLGGETEAFF. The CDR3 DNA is TGTGCCAGCAGCTTAGGAGGTGAAACTGAAGCTTTCTTT. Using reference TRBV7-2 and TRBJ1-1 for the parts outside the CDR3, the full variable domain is GAGVSQSPSNKVTEKGKDVELRCDPISGHTALYWYRQSLGQGLEFLIYFQGNSAPDKSGLPSDRFSAERTGGSVSTLTIQRTQQEDSAVYLCASSLGGETEAFFGQGTRLTVV.

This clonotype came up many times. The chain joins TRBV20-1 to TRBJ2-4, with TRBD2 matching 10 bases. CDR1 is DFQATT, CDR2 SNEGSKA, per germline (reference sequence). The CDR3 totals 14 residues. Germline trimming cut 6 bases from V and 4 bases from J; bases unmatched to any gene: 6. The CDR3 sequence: CSASPGLAKNIQYF. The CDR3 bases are TGCAGTGCGAGCCCGGGACTAGCGAAAAACATTCAGTACTTC.

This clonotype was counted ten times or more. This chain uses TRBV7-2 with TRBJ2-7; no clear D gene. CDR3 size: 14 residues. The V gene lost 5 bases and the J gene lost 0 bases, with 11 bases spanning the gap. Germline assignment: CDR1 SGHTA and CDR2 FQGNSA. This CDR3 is CASSPLPSSYEQYF. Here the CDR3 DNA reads TGTGCCAGCAGCCCCCTCCCAAGCTCCTACGAGCAGTACTTC. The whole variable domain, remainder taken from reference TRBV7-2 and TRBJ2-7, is GAGVSQSPSNKVTEKGKDVELRCDPISGHTALYWYRQSLGQGLEFLIYFQGNSAPDKSGLPSDRFSAERTGGSVSTLTIQRTQQEDSAVYLCASSPLPSSYEQYFGPGTRLTVT.

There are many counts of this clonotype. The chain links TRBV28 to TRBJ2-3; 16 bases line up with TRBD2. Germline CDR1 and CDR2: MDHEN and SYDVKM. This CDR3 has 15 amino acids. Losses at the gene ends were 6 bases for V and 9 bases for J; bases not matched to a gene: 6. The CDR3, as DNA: TGTGCCAGCAGAGAGCTGGGACTAGCGGGAGGGACGCAGTATTTT. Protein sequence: CASRELGLAGGTQYF.